This T cell receptor (beta chain) was profiled in a study of blood T cells in healthy people across ages. Trimming removed 0 bases from V and 0 bases from J, with 15 bases in between. This CDR3 has 19 residues. Germline assignment: CDR1 SNHLY and CDR2 FYNNEI. The individuals who served as donors were healthy Caucasians living in Russia, aged about 6 to 100. For the second PCR, which ran for roughly 6 to 11 cycles, a sample-barcoded 5' primer and a J-beta primer mix were used. TCRdb re-derived calls from the 5' RACE reads in MiXCR, one entry per CDR3 protein. In the table there are about 1,400,000 distinct CDR3 sequences, roughly 59% of which are singletons.

The chain is built from TRBV2 and TRBJ2-6; D is possibly TRBD1 or TRBD2 (5 bases each). What was sequenced was blood. This TCR was sampled from a man between 18 and 35 years old in good health. CDR3 bases: TGTGCCAGCAGTGAAGCGCTTCGGGGCATCTACTCTGGGGCCAACGTCCTGACTTTC. It translates to CASSEALRGIYSGANVLTF.